This T cell receptor beta chain was sequenced in a study of blood T cell repertoires in COVID-19. This CDR3 contains 18 residues. Germline V gene lookup returns CDR1 LGHNA and CDR2 YNFKEQ. V lost 0 bases and J lost 3, with 15 bases in between. Profiled with immunoSEQ multiplex PCR; TCRdb holds only in-frame clones, not every one. Here the sample spans around 250,000 clones, about 82% being singletons. This TCR derives from a woman aged 80 or over with COVID-19, enrolled during active disease. The sequenced sample consisted of peripheral blood. V usage is TRBV4-2 and J usage is TRBJ2-6, with TRBD1 as a possible D gene (5 bases). CDR3 nucleotide sequence: TGTGCCAGCAGCCAAGATCTATATGCAGGGCTTGGGGCCAACGTCCTGACTTTC. Amino acids: CASSQDLYAGLGANVLTF.